This T cell receptor (beta chain) was documented in a study of blood T cell repertoires in COVID-19. The V gene's germline CDR1 is SGHAT and CDR2 FQNNGV. J was trimmed by 4 bases and V by 0 bases; bases with no gene match: 6. The CDR3 has 16 amino acids. Method: immunoSEQ multiplex PCR; TCRdb's copy keeps in-frame clones and lacks some. The data show some 290,000 clones, 85% to 90% seen once. The TCR comes from a woman in her twenties or thirties with COVID-19, enrolled during active disease. Material: peripheral blood. The J gene is TRBJ1-1, the V gene TRBV11-2; 9 bases are a match to TRBD1. This chain's CDR3 is CASSLEGQGPGTEAFF. The CDR3 region has the DNA TGTGCCAGCAGCTTAGAGGGACAGGGCCCTGGCACTGAAGCTTTCTTT. Full variable domain (rest looked up from reference TRBV11-2 and TRBJ1-1): EAGVAQSPRYKIIEKRQSVAFWCNPISGHATLYWYQQILGQGPKLLIQFQNNGVVDDSQLPKDRFSAERLKGVDSTLKIQPAKLEDSAVYLCASSLEGQGPGTEAFFGQGTRLTVV.